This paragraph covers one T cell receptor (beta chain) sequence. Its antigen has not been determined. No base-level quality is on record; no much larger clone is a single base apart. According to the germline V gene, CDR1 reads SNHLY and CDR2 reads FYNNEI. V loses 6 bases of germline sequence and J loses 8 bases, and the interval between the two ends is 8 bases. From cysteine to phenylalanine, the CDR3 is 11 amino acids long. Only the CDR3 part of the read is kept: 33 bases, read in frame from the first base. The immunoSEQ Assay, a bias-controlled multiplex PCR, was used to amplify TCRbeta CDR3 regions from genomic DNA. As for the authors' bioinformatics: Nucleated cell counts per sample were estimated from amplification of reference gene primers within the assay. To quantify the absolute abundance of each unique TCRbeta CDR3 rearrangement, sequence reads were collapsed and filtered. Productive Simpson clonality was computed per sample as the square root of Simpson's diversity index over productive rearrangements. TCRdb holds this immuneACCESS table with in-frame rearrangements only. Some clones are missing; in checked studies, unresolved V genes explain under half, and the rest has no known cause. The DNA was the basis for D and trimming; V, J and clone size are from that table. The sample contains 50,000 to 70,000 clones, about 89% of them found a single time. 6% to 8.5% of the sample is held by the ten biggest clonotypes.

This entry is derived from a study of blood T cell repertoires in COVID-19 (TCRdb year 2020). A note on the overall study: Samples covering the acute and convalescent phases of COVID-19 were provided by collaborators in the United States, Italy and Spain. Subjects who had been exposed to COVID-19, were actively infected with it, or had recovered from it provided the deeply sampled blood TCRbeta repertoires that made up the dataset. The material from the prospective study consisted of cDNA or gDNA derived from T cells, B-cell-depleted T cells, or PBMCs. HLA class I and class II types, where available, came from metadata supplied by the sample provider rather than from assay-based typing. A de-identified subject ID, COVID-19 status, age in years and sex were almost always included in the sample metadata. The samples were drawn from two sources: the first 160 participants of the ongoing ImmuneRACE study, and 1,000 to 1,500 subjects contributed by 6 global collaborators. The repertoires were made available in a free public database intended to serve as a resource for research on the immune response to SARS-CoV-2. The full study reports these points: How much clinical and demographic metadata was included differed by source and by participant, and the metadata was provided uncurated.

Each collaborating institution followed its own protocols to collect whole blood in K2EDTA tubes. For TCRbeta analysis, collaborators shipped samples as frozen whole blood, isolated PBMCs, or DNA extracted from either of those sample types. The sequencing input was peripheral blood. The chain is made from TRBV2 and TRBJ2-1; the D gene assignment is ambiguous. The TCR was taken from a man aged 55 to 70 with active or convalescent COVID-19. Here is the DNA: TGTGCCAGCAGGCAGCGCGATGAGCAGTTCTTC. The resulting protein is CASRQRDEQFF.